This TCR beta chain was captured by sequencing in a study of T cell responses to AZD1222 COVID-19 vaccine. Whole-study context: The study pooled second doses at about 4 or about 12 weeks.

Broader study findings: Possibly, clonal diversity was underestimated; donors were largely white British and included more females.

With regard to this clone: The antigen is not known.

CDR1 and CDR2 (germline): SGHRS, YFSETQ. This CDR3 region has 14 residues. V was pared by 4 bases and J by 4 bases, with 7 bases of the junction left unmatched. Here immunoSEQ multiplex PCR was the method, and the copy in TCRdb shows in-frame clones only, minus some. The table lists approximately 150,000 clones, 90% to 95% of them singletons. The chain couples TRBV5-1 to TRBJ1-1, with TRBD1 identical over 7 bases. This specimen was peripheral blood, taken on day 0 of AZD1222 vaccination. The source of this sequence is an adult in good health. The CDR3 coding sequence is TGCGCCAGCAGCGTGCCGCAGGGGGGCACTGAAGCTTTCTTT. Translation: CASSVPQGGTEAFF.